The next 9 T cell receptor beta chains were all read from a single sample in a study of shared clonotypes between healthy human individuals. Produced via immunoSEQ multiplex PCR; TCRdb's table is partial and in-frame only. This table holds under 2,000,000 clones, 85% to 95% found once. CD45RO-negative, CCR7-selected cells formed the naive CD8 fraction, which excluded terminally differentiated effector memory CD45RA+ cells. The specimen was naive CD8+ T cells sorted from blood. These receptors came from a man aged 18 to 30 in good health.

The chain links TRBV4-1 to TRBJ2-1; 7 bases agree with TRBD2. CDR3 length: 16 amino acids. The V gene end was trimmed by 0 bases and the J gene end by 3 bases; junction bases not matched to a gene: 5. Germline-derived CDR1 and CDR2 are MGHRA and YSYEKL. CDR3 in DNA: TGCGCCAGCAGCCAAGATCCCAGCGGGGACTACAATGAGCAGTTCTTC. It is translated as CASSQDPSGDYNEQFF.

This clone has only one observation. The chain couples TRBV6-1 to TRBJ2-7; 7 bases agree with TRBD1. The CDR3 spans 16 residues. The trim removed 1 base at V and 5 bases at J, leaving 11 bases unmatched. The V gene's germline CDR1 is MNHNS and CDR2 SASEGT. The CDR3 DNA is TGTGCCAGCAGTGAAGAGTCAGGCCAGGGGGTCGACGAGCAGTACTTC. Protein sequence: CASSEESGQGVDEQYF.

V gene TRBV28 combines with J gene TRBJ1-5; D is ambiguous. CDR3 length equals 14 residues. Trimming took 3 bases from V and 6 from J, leaving 12 bases between them. Looked up from germline, CDR1 is MDHEN and CDR2 is SYDVKM. The chain's CDR3 is CASSLGGIGQPQHF. CDR3 sequence (DNA): TGTGCCAGCAGTTTGGGAGGGATAGGTCAGCCCCAGCATTTT.

This clone was seen once. V gene TRBV7-8 combines with J gene TRBJ1-1, with TRBD1 identical over 9 bases. Per the germline V gene, CDR1 is SGHVS and CDR2 is FQNEAQ. J gave up 0 bases and V 8 bases, and 13 bases lay outside the gene matches. This CDR3 is built from 17 residues. The CDR3 sequence: CASGEGQGDLMNTEAFF. In DNA form, the CDR3 reads TGTGCCAGCGGCGAGGGACAGGGAGACCTCATGAACACTGAAGCTTTCTTT.

The chain combines TRBV6-6 with TRBJ2-7; possible D gene TRBD2, 5 bases. Trimming removed 2 bases from V and 2 bases from J, with 7 bases in between. This CDR3 has 13 amino acids. Germline loops: CDR1 MNHNY, CDR2 SVGAGI (reference sequence). The CDR3 bases are TGTGCCAGCAGTTACGACGGGGCCTACGAGCAGTACTTC. Encoded protein: CASSYDGAYEQYF.

Here the CDR3 DNA reads TGTGCCAGCAGTGACGCCCACAGGGGGCACACTGAAGCTTTCTTT. Protein: CASSDAHRGHTEAFF. The V call is TRBV6-4, the J call TRBJ1-1; 9 bases map to TRBD1. V was pared by 2 bases and J by 3 bases, with 4 bases of the junction left unmatched. Germline lookup yields CDR1 MRHNA and CDR2 SNTAGT. The CDR3 loop spans 15 amino acids.

The chain has TRBV4-3 and TRBJ2-1; TRBD2 matches 9 bases. V was pared by 0 bases and J by 4 bases, with 7 bases of the junction left unmatched. CDR3 length: 17 residues. CDR1 and CDR2 (germline): LGHNA, YSLEER. DNA of the CDR3: TGCGCCAGCAGCCAAGATGTAGGACTAGCGCGTTACAATGAGCAGTTCTTC. It encodes CASSQDVGLARYNEQFF.

This sequence joins TRBV5-5 and TRBJ1-3, with TRBD1 matching 9 bases. Losses at the gene ends were 4 bases for V and 3 bases for J; bases not matched to a gene: 8. The CDR3 sequence is 16 residues long. CDR1 and CDR2 from the germline V gene are SGHKS and YYEKEE (reference sequence). The CDR3 region has the DNA TGTGCCAGCAGCAATTCGGACAGGGGATATGGAAACACCATATATTTT. Encoded protein: CASSNSDRGYGNTIYF.

The rearrangement links TRBV5-4 to TRBJ2-7; no reliable D call. Germline V gene sequence: CDR1 SGHNT, CDR2 YYREEE (reference sequence). The CDR3 covers 15 residues. Trimming shortened V by 0 bases and J by 1 base, and 11 bases separated the two germline ends. CDR3 amino acids: CASSLAGSVSYEQYF. The CDR3 DNA follows: TGTGCCAGCAGCTTGGCCGGATCAGTTTCCTACGAGCAGTACTTC.